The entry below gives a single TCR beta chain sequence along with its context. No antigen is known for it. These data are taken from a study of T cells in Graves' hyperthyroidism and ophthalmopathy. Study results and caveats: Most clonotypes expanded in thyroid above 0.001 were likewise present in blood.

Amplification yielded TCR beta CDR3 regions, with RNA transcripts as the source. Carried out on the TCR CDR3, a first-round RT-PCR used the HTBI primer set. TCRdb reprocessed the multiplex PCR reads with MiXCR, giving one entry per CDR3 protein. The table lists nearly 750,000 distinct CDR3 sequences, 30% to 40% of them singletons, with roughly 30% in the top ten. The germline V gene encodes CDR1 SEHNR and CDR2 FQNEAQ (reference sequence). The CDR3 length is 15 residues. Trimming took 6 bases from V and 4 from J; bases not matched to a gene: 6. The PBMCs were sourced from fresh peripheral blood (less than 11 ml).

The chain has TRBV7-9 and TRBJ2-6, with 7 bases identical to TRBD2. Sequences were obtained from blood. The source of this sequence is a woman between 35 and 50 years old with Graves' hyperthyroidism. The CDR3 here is CASRWSAGGANVLTF. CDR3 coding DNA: TGTGCCAGCAGATGGTCAGCGGGAGGGGCCAACGTCCTGACTTTC.